This TCR beta chain was sequenced in a study of beta chain features in type 1 diabetes. Study context: In age, gender and cell yields, patients were similar to healthy donors.

Expressed TCRB transcripts were sequenced because the entire RNA isolate underwent reverse transcription. Produced via immunoSEQ multiplex PCR; TCRdb's table is partial and in-frame only. The profile shows 160,000 or so clones, around 8% of them singletons. CDR1 and CDR2 (germline): SGHDN, FVKESK. The CDR3 totals 12 residues. V was clipped by 1 base and J by 3 bases, with 3 bases between them. Points from the study as a whole: The influence of HLA type on TCRB rearrangement stayed undetermined. Compared with healthy donors, patients appeared to share more similar naive, central memory and regulatory TCRB repertoires. Shorter TCRB CDR3s, moderately but significantly so, marked every one of the four CD4+ subsets in Type 1 diabetes patients.

This clone was observed a few times. Its antigen is still unknown. Populations isolated by sorting all had purity greater than 95%. The chain has TRBV14 and TRBJ2-5; D is unclear. The sequenced sample was central memory CD4+ T cells from blood. This clonotype was obtained from a woman younger than 35 with type 1 diabetes. CDR3 DNA sequence: TGTGCCAGCAGCCAAGCGGAAGAGACCCAGTACTTC. Its translation: CASSQAEETQYF.